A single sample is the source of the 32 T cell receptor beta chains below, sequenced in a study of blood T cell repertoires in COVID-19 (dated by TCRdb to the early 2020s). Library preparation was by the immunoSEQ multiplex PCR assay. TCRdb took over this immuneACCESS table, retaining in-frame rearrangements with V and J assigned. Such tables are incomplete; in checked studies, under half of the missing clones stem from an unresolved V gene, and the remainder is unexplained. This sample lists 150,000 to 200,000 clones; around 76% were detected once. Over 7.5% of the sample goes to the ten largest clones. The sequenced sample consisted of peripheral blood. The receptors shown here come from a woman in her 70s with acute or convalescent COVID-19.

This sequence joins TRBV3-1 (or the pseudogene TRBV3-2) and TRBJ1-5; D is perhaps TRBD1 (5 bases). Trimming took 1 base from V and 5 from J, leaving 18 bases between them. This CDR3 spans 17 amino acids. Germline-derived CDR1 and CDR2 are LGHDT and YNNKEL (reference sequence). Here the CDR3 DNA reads TGTGCCAGCAGCCAAGTTCAGTCAGGGCAGGTGGATCAGCCCCAGCATTTT. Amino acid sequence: CASSQVQSGQVDQPQHF.

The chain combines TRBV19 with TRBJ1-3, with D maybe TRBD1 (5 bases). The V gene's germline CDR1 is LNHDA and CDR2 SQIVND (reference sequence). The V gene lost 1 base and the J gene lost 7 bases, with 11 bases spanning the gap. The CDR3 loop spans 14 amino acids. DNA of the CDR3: TGTGCCAGTAGTATAGGGGGCCCTCGGAACACCATATATTTT. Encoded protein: CASSIGGPRNTIYF.

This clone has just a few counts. The CDR3 sequence is CASRKLAGVDEQYF. CDR3 bases: TGTGCCAGCAGGAAACTAGCGGGAGTGGACGAGCAGTACTTC. The V gene is TRBV2, the J gene TRBJ2-7; 11 bases map to TRBD2. The CDR3 extends over 14 amino acids. V lost 6 bases and J lost 5; bases outside the gene matches: 6. Germline V CDR1 and CDR2: SNHLY, FYNNEI.

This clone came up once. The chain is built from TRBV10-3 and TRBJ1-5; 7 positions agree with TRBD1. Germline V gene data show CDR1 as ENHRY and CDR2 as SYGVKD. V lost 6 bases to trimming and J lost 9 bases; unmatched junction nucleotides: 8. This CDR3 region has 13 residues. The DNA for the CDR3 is TGTGCCATCAGCTCGACAGGGATGAGGCCCCAGCATTTT. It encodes CAISSTGMRPQHF.

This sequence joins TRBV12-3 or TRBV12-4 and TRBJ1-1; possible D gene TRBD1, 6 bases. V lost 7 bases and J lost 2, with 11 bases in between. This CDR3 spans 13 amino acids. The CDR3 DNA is TGTGCCAGCACCCGGGACATTAACACTGAAGCTTTCTTT. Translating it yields CASTRDINTEAFF.

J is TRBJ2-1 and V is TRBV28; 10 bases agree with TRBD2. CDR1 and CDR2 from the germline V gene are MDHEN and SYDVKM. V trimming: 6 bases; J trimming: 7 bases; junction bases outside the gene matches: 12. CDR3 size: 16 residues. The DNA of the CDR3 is TGTGCCAGCAGCCGAACTAGCGGGACCCTCGTGAATGAGCAGTTCTTC. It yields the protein CASSRTSGTLVNEQFF.

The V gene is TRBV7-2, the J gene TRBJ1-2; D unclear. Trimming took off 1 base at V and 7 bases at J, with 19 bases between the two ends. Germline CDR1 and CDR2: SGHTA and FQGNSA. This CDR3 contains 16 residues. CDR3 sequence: CASSLVPEVGGGGYTF. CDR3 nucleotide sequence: TGTGCCAGCAGCTTAGTGCCCGAAGTTGGCGGCGGTGGCTACACCTTC.

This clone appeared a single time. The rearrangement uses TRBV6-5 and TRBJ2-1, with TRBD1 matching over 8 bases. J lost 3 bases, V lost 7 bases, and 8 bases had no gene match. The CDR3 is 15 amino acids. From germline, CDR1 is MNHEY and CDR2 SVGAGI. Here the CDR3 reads CASIPDRAIYNEQFF. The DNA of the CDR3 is TGTGCCAGCATTCCGGACAGGGCGATCTACAATGAGCAGTTCTTC.

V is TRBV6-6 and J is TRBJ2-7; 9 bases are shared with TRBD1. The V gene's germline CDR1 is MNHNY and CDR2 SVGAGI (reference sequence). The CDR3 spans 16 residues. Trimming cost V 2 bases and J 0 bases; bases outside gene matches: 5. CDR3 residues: CASSYPPGQGSYEQYF. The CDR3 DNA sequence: TGTGCCAGCAGTTACCCCCCGGGACAGGGCTCCTACGAGCAGTACTTC.

The CDR3 spells CASSLTGRGNQPQHF. The CDR3, as DNA: TGTGCCAGCAGCTTAACGGGCAGGGGCAATCAGCCCCAGCATTTT. The chain employs TRBV7-3 and TRBJ1-5; weak D call: TRBD1 (5 bases). CDR1 is SGHTA and CDR2 is FQGTGA in the germline V gene. This CDR3 has 15 residues. The V end lost 0 bases, the J end lost 2 bases, and 8 bases lay between the germline ends.

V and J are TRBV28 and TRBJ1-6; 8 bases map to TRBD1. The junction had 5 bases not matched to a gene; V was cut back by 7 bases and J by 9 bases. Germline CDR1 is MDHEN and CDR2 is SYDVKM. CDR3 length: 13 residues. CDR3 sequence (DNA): TGTGCCAGCAAGACAGGGGCAGGTTCACCCCTCCACTTT. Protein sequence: CASKTGAGSPLHF.

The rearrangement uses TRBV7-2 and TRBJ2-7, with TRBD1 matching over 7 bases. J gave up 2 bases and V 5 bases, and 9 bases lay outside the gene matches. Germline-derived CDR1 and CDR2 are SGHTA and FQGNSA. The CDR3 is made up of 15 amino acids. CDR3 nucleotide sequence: TGTGCCAGCAGCCACAACCGGGACAGCACCTACGAGCAGTACTTC. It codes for CASSHNRDSTYEQYF.

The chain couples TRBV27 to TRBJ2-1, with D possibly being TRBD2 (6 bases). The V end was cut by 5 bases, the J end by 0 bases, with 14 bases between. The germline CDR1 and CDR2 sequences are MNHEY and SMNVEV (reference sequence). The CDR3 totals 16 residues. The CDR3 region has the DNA TGTGCCAGCAGTCTCCTTGGCGGGGCCTCCTACAATGAGCAGTTCTTC. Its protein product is CASSLLGGASYNEQFF.

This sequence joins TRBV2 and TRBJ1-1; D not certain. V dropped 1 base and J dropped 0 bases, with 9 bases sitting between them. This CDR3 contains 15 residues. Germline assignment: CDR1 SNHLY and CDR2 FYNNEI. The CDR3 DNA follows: TGTGCCAGCAGTGAAGAAAGGAGGATGAACACTGAAGCTTTCTTT. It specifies CASSEERRMNTEAFF. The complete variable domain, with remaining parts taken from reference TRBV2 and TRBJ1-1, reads EPEVTQTPSHQVTQMGQEVILRCVPISNHLYFYWYRQILGQKVEFLVSFYNNEISEKSEIFDDQFSVERPDGSNFTLKIRSTKLEDSAMYFCASSEERRMNTEAFFGQGTRLTVV.

The CDR3 nucleotides read TGTGCCAGCAGCTATAGGACAGGCCCAGGGAACACTGAAGCTTTCTTT. This gives the protein CASSYRTGPGNTEAFF. The chain combines TRBV28 with TRBJ1-1; 7 nucleotides match TRBD1. Germline V gene data show CDR1 as MDHEN and CDR2 as SYDVKM. V was pared by 6 bases and J by 1 base, with 11 bases of the junction left unmatched. The CDR3 sequence is 16 residues long.

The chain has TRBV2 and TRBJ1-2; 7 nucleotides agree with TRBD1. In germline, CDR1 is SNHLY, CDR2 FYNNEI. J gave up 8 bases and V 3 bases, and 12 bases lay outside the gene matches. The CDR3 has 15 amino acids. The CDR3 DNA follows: TGTGCCAGCAGTGAGGGTCTTACAGGGGTGGGCGGCTACACCTTC. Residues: CASSEGLTGVGGYTF. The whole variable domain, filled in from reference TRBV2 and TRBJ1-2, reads EPEVTQTPSHQVTQMGQEVILRCVPISNHLYFYWYRQILGQKVEFLVSFYNNEISEKSEIFDDQFSVERPDGSNFTLKIRSTKLEDSAMYFCASSEGLTGVGGYTFGSGTRLTVV.

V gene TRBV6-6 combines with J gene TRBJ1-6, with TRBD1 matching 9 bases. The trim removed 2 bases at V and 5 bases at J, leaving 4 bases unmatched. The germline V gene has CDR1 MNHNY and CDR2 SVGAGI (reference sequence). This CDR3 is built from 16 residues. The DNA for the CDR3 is TGTGCCAGCAGTTACGGGGGACAGGGCCATAATTCACCCCTCCACTTT. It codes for CASSYGGQGHNSPLHF.

Here the CDR3 DNA reads TGTGCCACCGATGTGGGGGACTCTCGCTATGGCTACACCTTC. This codes for CATDVGDSRYGYTF. The genes are TRBV15 and TRBJ1-2; the D gene is possibly TRBD1 (5 bases). Per the germline V gene, CDR1 is LNHNV and CDR2 is YYDKDF (reference sequence). This CDR3 is 14 amino acids long. Between the trimmed V and J ends, which lost 8 bases and 4 bases, there was a span of 17 bases.

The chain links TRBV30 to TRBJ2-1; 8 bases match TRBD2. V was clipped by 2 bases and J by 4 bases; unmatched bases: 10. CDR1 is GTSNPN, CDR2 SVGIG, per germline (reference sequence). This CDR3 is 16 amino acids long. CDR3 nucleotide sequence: TGTGCCTGGAGTTCACCCTGGCTAGCGGGTTACAATGAGCAGTTCTTC. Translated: CAWSSPWLAGYNEQFF.

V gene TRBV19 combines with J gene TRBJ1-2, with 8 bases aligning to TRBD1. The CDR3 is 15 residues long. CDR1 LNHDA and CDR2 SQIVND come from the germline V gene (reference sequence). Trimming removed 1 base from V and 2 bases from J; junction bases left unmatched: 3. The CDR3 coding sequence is TGTGCCAGTAGTATAGGGACAGGGATCAACTATGGCTACACCTTC. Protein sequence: CASSIGTGINYGYTF.

CDR3 loop: CAISTGAYEQYF. The CDR3 DNA sequence: TGTGCCATCAGCACCGGGGCCTACGAGCAGTACTTC. The V call is TRBV10-3, the J call TRBJ2-7, with D perhaps TRBD2 (5 bases). CDR1 ENHRY and CDR2 SYGVKD come from the germline V gene. The CDR3 contains 12 residues. V lost 6 bases and J lost 2, with 8 bases in between.

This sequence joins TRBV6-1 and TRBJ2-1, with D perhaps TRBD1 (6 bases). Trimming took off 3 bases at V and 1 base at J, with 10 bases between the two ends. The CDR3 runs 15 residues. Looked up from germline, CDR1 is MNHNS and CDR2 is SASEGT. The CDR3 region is CASSDQQGSYNEQFF. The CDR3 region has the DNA TGTGCCAGCAGTGACCAACAGGGTTCCTACAATGAGCAGTTCTTC.

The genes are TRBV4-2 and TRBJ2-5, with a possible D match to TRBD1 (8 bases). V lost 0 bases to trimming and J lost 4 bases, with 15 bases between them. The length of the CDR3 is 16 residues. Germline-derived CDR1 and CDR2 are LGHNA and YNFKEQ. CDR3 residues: CASSQEGGTGGETQYF. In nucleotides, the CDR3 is TGTGCCAGCAGCCAAGAGGGGGGGACAGGAGGAGAGACCCAGTACTTC.

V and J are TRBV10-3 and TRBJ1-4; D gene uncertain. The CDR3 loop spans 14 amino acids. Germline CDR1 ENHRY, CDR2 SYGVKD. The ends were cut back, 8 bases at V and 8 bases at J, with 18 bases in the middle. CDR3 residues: CAISSVTGGEKLFF. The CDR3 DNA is TGTGCCATCTCCAGCGTCACGGGAGGAGAAAAACTGTTTTTT.

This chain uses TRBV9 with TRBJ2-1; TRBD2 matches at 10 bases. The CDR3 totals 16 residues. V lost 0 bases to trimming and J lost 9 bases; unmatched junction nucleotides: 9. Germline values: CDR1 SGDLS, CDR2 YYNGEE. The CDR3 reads CASSVGSGGQSSEQFF. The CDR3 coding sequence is TGTGCCAGCAGCGTAGGTAGCGGGGGGCAATCGAGTGAGCAGTTCTTC. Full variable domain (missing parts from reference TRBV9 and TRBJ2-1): DSGVTQTPKHLITATGQRVTLRCSPRSGDLSVYWYQQSLDQGLQFLIQYYNGEERAKGNILERFSAQQFPDLHSELNLSSLELGDSALYFCASSVGSGGQSSEQFFGPGTRLTVL.

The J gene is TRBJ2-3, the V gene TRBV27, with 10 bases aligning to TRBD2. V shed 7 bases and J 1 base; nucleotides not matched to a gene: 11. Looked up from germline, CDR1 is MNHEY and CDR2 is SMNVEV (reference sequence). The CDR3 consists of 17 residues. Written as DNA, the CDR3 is TGTGCCAGCAAGATAAGCGGGGGGGCGGTGGGCACAGATACGCAGTATTTT. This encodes CASKISGGAVGTDTQYF.

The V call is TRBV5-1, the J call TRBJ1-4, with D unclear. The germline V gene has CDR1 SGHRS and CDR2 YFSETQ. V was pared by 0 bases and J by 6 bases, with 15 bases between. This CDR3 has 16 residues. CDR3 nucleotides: TGCGCCAGCAGCTTGGGCCAGTTCGCCGCCCATGAAAAACTGTTTTTT. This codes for CASSLGQFAAHEKLFF.

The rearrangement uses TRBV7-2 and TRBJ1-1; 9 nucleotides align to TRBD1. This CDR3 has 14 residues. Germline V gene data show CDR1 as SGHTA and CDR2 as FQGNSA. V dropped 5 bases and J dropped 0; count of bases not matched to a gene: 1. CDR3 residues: CASSRDRVNTEAFF. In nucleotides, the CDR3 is TGTGCCAGCAGCCGGGACAGGGTGAACACTGAAGCTTTCTTT.

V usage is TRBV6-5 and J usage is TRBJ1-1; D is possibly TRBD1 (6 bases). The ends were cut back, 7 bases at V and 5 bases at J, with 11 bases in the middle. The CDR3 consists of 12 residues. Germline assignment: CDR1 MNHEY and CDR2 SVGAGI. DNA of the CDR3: TGTGCCAGCACAGGGGTGGGAACTGAAGCTTTCTTT. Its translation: CASTGVGTEAFF.

CDR3 residues: CASSHGQGVNTQYF. CDR3 sequence (DNA): TGTGCCAGCAGCCACGGACAGGGGGTGAATACGCAGTATTTT. The V call is TRBV7-2, the J call TRBJ2-3; TRBD1 matches 10 bases. The CDR3 runs 14 residues. The ends lost 5 bases at V and 7 bases at J; junction bases unmatched: 6. Germline V CDR1 and CDR2: SGHTA, FQGNSA.

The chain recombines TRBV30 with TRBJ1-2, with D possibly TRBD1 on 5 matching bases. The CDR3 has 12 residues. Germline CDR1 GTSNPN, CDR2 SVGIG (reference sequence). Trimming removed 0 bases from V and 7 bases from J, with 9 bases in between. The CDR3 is CAWSVQVSGYTF. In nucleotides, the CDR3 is TGTGCCTGGAGTGTACAGGTATCTGGCTACACCTTC.

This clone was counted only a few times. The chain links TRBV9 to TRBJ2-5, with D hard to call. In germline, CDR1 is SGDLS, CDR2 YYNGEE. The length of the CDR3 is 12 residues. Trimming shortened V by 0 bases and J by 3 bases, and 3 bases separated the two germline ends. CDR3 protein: CASSVGEETQYF. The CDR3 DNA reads TGTGCCAGCAGCGTAGGAGAAGAGACCCAGTACTTC.